These T cell receptor beta chains were read from a single sample in a study of identical twins. TCRdb re-called the 5' RACE reads with MiXCR, one entry per CDR3 protein. The table lists roughly 720,000 distinct CDR3 sequences, 15% to 20% of them singletons. Separately, the same data were catalogued under a study of T cells expressing NK-cell markers.

The sample taken for sequencing was PBMCs. The receptors were sampled from a young woman in good health. Both conserved end residues are part of each CDR3. A D gene is named only where the DNA matches it firmly. The size field is filled for only some rows; it gives once, few, many or a size class.

clone size	V gene	D gene	J gene	CDR3 DNA	CDR3 protein
many	TRBV25-1	TRBD2	TRBJ2-7	TGTGCCAGCAGTGGACTAGCGGCTTACGAGCAGTACTTC	CASSGLAAYEQYF
NA	TRBV5-1	NA	TRBJ2-1	TGCGCCAGCAGCTTGGCGTCCGACCGATCCAATGAGCAGTTCTTC	CASSLASDRSNEQFF
few	TRBV7-6	NA	TRBJ2-6	TGTGCCAGCAGCTTAGAACGCTCTGGGGCCAACGTCCTGACTTTC	CASSLERSGANVLTF
few	TRBV7-2	TRBD2	TRBJ2-3	TGTGCCAGCAGCTTACAAGGGCGGGAGGGGCTAGATACGCAGTATTTT	CASSLQGREGLDTQYF
NA	TRBV29-1	TRBD1	TRBJ1-1	TGCAGCATCTGGACAGGGAACACTGAAGCTTTCTTT	CSIWTGNTEAFF
NA	TRBV6-6	NA	TRBJ1-1	TGTGCCGGCGGGGACCGCAACACTGAAGCTTTCTTT	CAGGDRNTEAFF
NA	TRBV2	TRBD2	TRBJ2-7	TGTGCCAGCAGTGAAGTGGAGCGGGGGCCCTACGAGCAGTACTTC	CASSEVERGPYEQYF
NA	TRBV18	NA	TRBJ2-1	TGTGCCAGCTCACCAGTCCTCTCGGACAATGAGCAGTTCTTC	CASSPVLSDNEQFF
few	TRBV6-2/TRBV6-3	NA	TRBJ1-2	TGTGCCAGCAGGCGACTGGTGTACAGGGACGAGACGGGGTATGGCTACACCTTC	CASRRLVYRDETGYGYTF
NA	TRBV12-3/TRBV12-4	TRBD2	TRBJ2-3	TGTGCCAGCAGTCCGGGGGCGGGGGGGCGTTATGTCACAGATACGCAGTATTTT	CASSPGAGGRYVTDTQYF
NA	TRBV4-1	TRBD2	TRBJ2-5	TGCGCCAGCAGCCAACCGACTAGCGGGGGACCTACCGGGACCCAGTACTTC	CASSQPTSGGPTGTQYF
NA	TRBV12-3/TRBV12-4	TRBD1	TRBJ1-6	TGTGCCAGCAGTTTTTCGGTTGGGACAGGGGGCAGGTCACCCCTCCACTTT	CASSFSVGTGGRSPLHF
NA	TRBV12-3/TRBV12-4	NA	TRBJ2-3	TGTGCCAGCAGTTTCAACGGGGAGGCGCCAGATACGCAGTATTTT	CASSFNGEAPDTQYF
NA	TRBV5-6	TRBD1	TRBJ2-2	TGTGCCAGCAGATCTACAGGGGTATCCGGGGAGCTGTTTTTT	CASRSTGVSGELFF
NA	TRBV5-1	TRBD1	TRBJ1-3	TGCGCCAGCAGAACAGGGGCCGTTGGAAACACCATATATTTT	CASRTGAVGNTIYF
NA	TRBV18	NA	TRBJ2-5	TGTGCCAGCTCCTCGACAGGACGGGAGACCCAGTACTTC	CASSSTGRETQYF
NA	TRBV19	NA	TRBJ2-1	TGTGCCAGTAGTGCACAAGGGGAGACGAATGAGCAGTTCTTC	CASSAQGETNEQFF
many	TRBV27	NA	TRBJ2-2	TGTGCCAGCAGTTTTACAGGGAACACCGGGGAGCTGTTTTTT	CASSFTGNTGELFF
few	TRBV20-1	NA	TRBJ2-2	TGCAGTGCTCCTGTGGACACCGGGGAGCTGTTTTTT	CSAPVDTGELFF
NA	TRBV4-3	TRBD1	TRBJ2-1	TGCGCCAGCAGCCAACCGGGACAGGGGTCCTACAATGAGCAGTTCTTC	CASSQPGQGSYNEQFF
NA	TRBV12-3/TRBV12-4	TRBD1	TRBJ1-2	TGTGCCAGCAGTTCCAGGGACAGATATGGCTACACCTTC	CASSSRDRYGYTF
few	TRBV28	NA	TRBJ2-1	TGTGCCAGCAGCTCCCACTACTCCTACAATGAGCAGTTCTTC	CASSSHYSYNEQFF
NA	TRBV20-1	TRBD1	TRBJ2-7	TGCAGTGCTGGAAGCAGGGGGAGTAACTCCTACGAGCAGTACTTC	CSAGSRGSNSYEQYF
NA	TRBV6-5	TRBD2	TRBJ2-7	TGTGCCAGCAGTTACACAGTCTCTAGCGGGAGTTTCTACGAGCAGTACTTC	CASSYTVSSGSFYEQYF
many	TRBV12-3/TRBV12-4	NA	TRBJ1-6	TGTGCCAGCAGTGTGACGGGGCAGGATTCACCCCTCCACTTT	CASSVTGQDSPLHF
NA	TRBV19	NA	TRBJ2-1	TGTGCCAGTAGGAAGGTAGCGGACAATGAGCAGTTCTTC	CASRKVADNEQFF
NA	TRBV13	TRBD1	TRBJ1-2	TGTGCCAGCAGCCCCGAAGGGACAGGGGATTATGGCTACACCTTC	CASSPEGTGDYGYTF
many	TRBV7-2	NA	TRBJ1-6	TGTGCCAGCAGCTCCTATAATTCACCCCTCCACTTT	CASSSYNSPLHF
NA	TRBV20-1	NA	TRBJ1-1	TGCAGTGCTAGAGTGGGGGGCAGGGAAGCTTTCTTT	CSARVGGREAFF
few	TRBV3-1	TRBD1	TRBJ1-2	TGTGCCAGCAGCCAAGGCTACAGGGGTGGTGGCTACACCTTC	CASSQGYRGGGYTF
NA	TRBV29-1	NA	TRBJ2-3	TGCAGCGTTGAAGATCGATACGGCTATACGCAGTATTTT	CSVEDRYGYTQYF
few	TRBV7-9	TRBD1	TRBJ2-7	TGTGCCAGCAGCGCCCAACAGGGGCCTTACGAGCAGTACTTC	CASSAQQGPYEQYF
few	TRBV18	NA	TRBJ1-4	TGTGCCAGCTCACCCCAGACCCGTGAAAAACTGTTTTTT	CASSPQTREKLFF
NA	TRBV6-1	TRBD2	TRBJ2-7	TGTGCCAGCAGCGGTATAGCGGGAACTCGGGGGGAGCAGTACTTC	CASSGIAGTRGEQYF
NA	TRBV6-1	TRBD2	TRBJ2-1	TGTGCCAGTAGCGGGAAACCAAGCTACAATGAGCAGTTCTTC	CASSGKPSYNEQFF
NA	TRBV20-1	TRBD2	TRBJ2-3	TGCAGTGCGGTCTCCCCCCTAGCGGGAAGCACAGATACGCAGTATTTT	CSAVSPLAGSTDTQYF
NA	TRBV7-8	NA	TRBJ1-4	TGTGCCAGCACCACCGGGGCGGGAAAACTGTTTTTT	CASTTGAGKLFF
medium-sized	TRBV12-3/TRBV12-4	TRBD2	TRBJ2-7	TGTGCCAGCAGGCCGGGACTAGCGGGATCCTACGAGCAGTACTTC	CASRPGLAGSYEQYF
NA	TRBV28	NA	TRBJ1-2	TGTGCCAGCAGTCCGTCCTACTATGGCTACACCTTC	CASSPSYYGYTF
few	TRBV15	NA	TRBJ2-5	TGTGCCACCAGCAGAGTAACTGGGACCCAGTACTTC	CATSRVTGTQYF
NA	TRBV12-3/TRBV12-4	TRBD1	TRBJ1-1	TGTGCCAGCAGACAACAGGGGGCGTTAGGTGAAGCTTTCTTT	CASRQQGALGEAFF
few	TRBV5-1	NA	TRBJ2-3	TGCGCCAGCAGCTTGCGCCCATTACTGGGGGGCGGTGATACGCAGTATTTT	CASSLRPLLGGGDTQYF
many	TRBV5-1	TRBD1	TRBJ2-7	TGTGCCAGCAGTTTAGGGGGCCAGTCCTACGAGCAGTACTTC	CASSLGGQSYEQYF
NA	TRBV6-4	NA	TRBJ2-3	TGTGCCAGCACGACGAGCACAGATACGCAGTATTTT	CASTTSTDTQYF
NA	TRBV6-2/TRBV6-3	NA	TRBJ2-7	TGTGCCAGCGTACCCCCGAACGCCCACGAGCAGTACTTC	CASVPPNAHEQYF
NA	TRBV20-1	TRBD2	TRBJ2-3	TGCAGTGCTAGTAAGGGTAGCGGGGGGGGGTCAGATACGCAGTATTTT	CSASKGSGGGSDTQYF
NA	TRBV29-1	NA	TRBJ2-3	TGCAGCGTTGATAATGGAATTAGCACAGATACGCAGTATTTT	CSVDNGISTDTQYF
many	TRBV20-1	NA	TRBJ1-5	TGCAGTGCTAGAGATGCGGGGGATCAGCCCCAGCATTTT	CSARDAGDQPQHF
few	TRBV12-3/TRBV12-4	NA	TRBJ1-3	TGTGCCAGCAGTTTAGGGTCGGGCGGCACCTCTGGAAACACCATATATTTT	CASSLGSGGTSGNTIYF
few	TRBV4-3	TRBD2	TRBJ2-7	TGCGCCAGCAGCCTAAGGGGGCTAGCGGGAGACGAGCAGTACTTC	CASSLRGLAGDEQYF
many	TRBV29-1	NA	TRBJ1-1	TGCAGCGTTGATCGGGGGGGCACTGAAGCTTTCTTT	CSVDRGGTEAFF
NA	TRBV12-3/TRBV12-4	TRBD1	TRBJ2-7	TGTGCCAGCAGTCGGAGGCGACAGGGTCCACAGCCCTACGAGCAGTACTTC	CASSRRRQGPQPYEQYF
NA	TRBV4-3	NA	TRBJ2-6	TGCGCCAGCAGCCAAGACGTAGGTTCTGGGGCCAACGTCCTGACTTTC	CASSQDVGSGANVLTF